This TCR beta chain came from a study of tumor and adjacent non-tumor tissue in lung cancer. This clonotype is a singleton in its sample. The germline V gene encodes CDR1 MNHEY and CDR2 SVGEGT. The CDR3 has 18 amino acids. This sample's RNA came from whole unsorted tissue. The library came from three nested PCR rounds adapted from ARM-PCR protocols. TCRdb re-derived calls from the multiplex PCR reads in MiXCR, one entry per CDR3 protein. The sample contains 75,000 to 80,000 distinct CDR3 sequences, 75% to 90% of which appear only once. The sequenced material came from lung tumor tissue. The source of this sequence is a woman in her 50s with non-small cell lung cancer. The chain joins TRBV6-2 or TRBV6-3 to TRBJ2-5, with 10 bases identical to TRBD2. In DNA, the CDR3 is TGTCTCAGCAGCCGGACCCCTCTTCTAGCGGGAGCCCAAGAGACCCAGTACTTC. Amino acid sequence: CLSSRTPLLAGAQETQYF.